This TCR beta chain was observed in a study of CD4 T cells in relation to SARS-CoV-2 and coronaviruses (dated by TCRdb to 2020 to 2022). About the study as a whole: Shared crossreactive spike epitopes were mapped to their HLA restriction using patient-derived lymphoblastoid cell lines. At the level of individual TCR clonotypes, the study measured memory CD4+ T cell crossreactivity between SARS-CoV-2 spike protein and common cold coronavirus spike proteins. The Adaptive Biotechnologies TCR-sequencing kit was used to sequence samples from a few pre-COVID donors and the naive versus memory experiments, while other data came from Illumina-based sequencing. For other donors in the study, expansion assays were sequenced with a different, Illumina-based TCR-beta assay.

General findings and caveats noted by the study authors: Naive versus memory sequencing indicated that memory recall responses, rather than primary responses primed during culture, are detected by the assay. Significantly weaker SARS-CoV-2-driven expansion was shown by crossreactive clones than by monoreactive clones, consistent with antigenic imprinting. Pre-pandemic and post-infection samples were not both contributed by any donor, so tracing of the source of pre-existing responses was limited. The study was limited by small numbers of patients and tested TCRs. Memory CD4+ clonotypes crossrecognizing SARS-CoV-2 and at least one common cold coronavirus spike were found in around 59% of donors. Since the crossreactivity analysis centred on spike protein, crossreactivity against other viral proteins was not assessed.

In regard to this clone: The antigen this receptor binds is unknown. No quality values exist for individual bases; no much larger clone is one base distant.

CD4+ T cells from unexposed donors were collected before the COVID-19 pandemic (2011-2018). To separate naive from memory CD4+ T cells, cryopreserved PBMCs first underwent CD4 enrichment and then EasySep naive CD4+ T cell enrichment. Leukapheresis product for the unexposed donors was bought commercially. Ficoll-Paque PLUS gradient centrifugation was used to isolate PBMCs from either whole blood or leukapheresis product. PBMCs were either used fresh in the expansion assay or cryopreserved at -140 degrees C. The QIAamp Micro DNA Kit was used to extract genomic DNA from the CD4+ T cells. Ends trimmed: V by 7 bases, J by 7 bases; bases unmatched to a gene: 10. The CDR3, from cysteine to phenylalanine, totals 15 residues. The CDR3 DNA has 45 bases and is translated from base 1. CDR1 KGHDR and CDR2 SFDVKD are derived from the germline V gene. DNA from uncultured naive and memory CD4+ T cells underwent immunoSEQ TCR-beta sequencing at deep resolution. In the source study's methods: During preprocessing, nonproductive sequences were discarded, as were any CDR3s that did not begin with C, did not end with F or W, or were shorter than 7 amino acids. Cultured and uncultured naive and memory CD4+ repertoires were searched for previously identified spike- and CEF-reactive CDR3s. CDR3 homology was measured as pairwise Levenshtein distance, computed with the stringdist R package after trimming three terminal residues from each end. TCRdb took over this immuneACCESS table, retaining in-frame rearrangements with V and J assigned. Such tables are incomplete; in checked studies, under half of the missing clones stem from an unresolved V gene, and the remainder is unexplained. For V, J and clone size, that table is used; D and trimming come from the DNA. This sample holds roughly 71,000 clones; around 87% were observed only once. About 1.6% of the sample is held by the ten biggest clonotypes.

Source material: memory CD4+ T cells from PBMCs. Sample cell subset or site, as interpreted from the label and publication: memory (non-naive) CD4+ T cells. The chain links TRBV24-1 with TRBJ2-1; 9 nucleotides in the junction match TRBD2. The source is a human donor in good health. The CDR3 has the sequence CATRGAGGPRNEQFF. The nucleotide sequence is TGTGCCACCAGGGGGGCGGGAGGGCCCCGAAATGAGCAGTTCTTC.